This TCR beta chain emerged from a study of T cells in Graves' hyperthyroidism and ophthalmopathy (dated by TCRdb to the late 2010s). General notes on the study: Peripheral blood was sampled at the time of initial diagnosis, prior to any treatment. To identify TCR V-J signatures that set the groups apart, the researchers used a discovery cohort of approximately 98 patients, made up of about 44 with Graves' ophthalmopathy and 55 to 65 with stable Graves' hyperthyroidism. Prospective prediction of ophthalmopathy was tested in an independent validation cohort of 18 to 20 hyperthyroidism patients and 17 patients who later progressed to ophthalmopathy. The approximately 98 discovery patients were randomly divided into training and test sets at a 7:3 ratio. Thyroid tissue and blood T-cell repertoires from about six Graves' hyperthyroidism patients were also compared in the study. After blood sampling, hyperthyroidism patients were treated with methimazole at a starting dose of 30 mg daily, and ophthalmopathy patients were treated with high-dose intravenous methylprednisolone. According to the paper, TCR Vbeta CDR3 sequencing was carried out on over 130 peripheral blood samples, which came from 40 to 45 ophthalmopathy, 80 or so hyperthyroidism and roughly 17 progressor patients.

What the work shows at the level of the full study, not this receptor alone: During validation, the model predicted progression to ophthalmopathy a median of around 6 months ahead of onset, with approximately 71% sensitivity and around 72% specificity. A 13 V-J signature model separated ophthalmopathy from stable hyperthyroidism, with roughly 88% sensitivity and 81.08% specificity in cross-validation and 80%/75% in testing. No statistical method was used to fix the sample size in advance, and group allocation was not hidden from the investigators. Blood samples also contained most of the expanded thyroid clonotypes (frequency above 0.001), which suggests that blood repertoires may reflect thyroid immune responses.

Ophthalmopathy patients had moderately to severely active disease, with a Clinical Activity Score of 3 or more, a NOSPECS grade of 4 or more, and a disease duration of less than 3 months. The study excluded patients with uncontrolled infections, other autoimmune diseases, pregnancy or lactation. Diagnoses were established on the basis of clinical symptoms, serum thyroxine and TRAb, thyroid ultrasound, and orbital computed tomography. PBMCs were separated from around 9.1 ml of fresh peripheral blood using Ficoll-Paque density gradient centrifugation. Total RNA was extracted using Trizol reagent, and RNA quality was assessed on an Agilent 2100 Bioanalyzer. TCR beta CDR3 regions were amplified from RNA transcripts. For the first round of RT-PCR on the TCR CDR3, the HTBI primer set was used together with the Qiagen OneStep RT-PCR kit. The libraries were constructed in a second round of multiplex PCR and then size-selected and purified. Sequencing of the libraries was done on an Illumina HiSeq2000 using paired-end 100 bp reads. Under the source paper's analysis protocol: Raw data were processed with SOAPnuke, discarding reads with adapters, uncalled bases, mean Phred below 15, or no exact constant-primer or identifier match. COPE v1.2.5 was used to merge the high-quality paired reads, and each unique nucleotide sequence was defined as a clonotype. Clonotypes were aligned to IMGT TRBV, TRBD and TRBJ reference segments using MiTCR v1.1. Analysis was restricted to V-J combinations with a frequency above 0.0001, which covered approximately 99% of repertoires. The TCS score was defined as F50 (clonal expansion) divided by E x V (chaos), with BLOSUM62-based TCRdist calculated between CDR3 peptides within each V-J. Welch's t-statistics and random forest reduced around 520 V-J features to roughly 13, which were used in a naive Bayes classifier (R e1071). TCRdb trimmed the raw reads at Q25, called clones with MiXCR and kept productive beta chains. Identical CDR3 proteins give one entry, which carries the most common genes and DNA. TCRdb, not the authors, supplied the V and J calls. Present in this sample are about 410,000 distinct CDR3 sequences, about 15% of which were seen just once. Around 14% of the sample is in the top ten clones.

Regarding this clonotype: There is no known antigen for this receptor. Base qualities are missing; no much larger clone stands one base away.

The source is a man younger than 30 with Graves' ophthalmopathy. The sample was blood.

The CDR3 protein: CASSIRIGPEQFF. The sequenced DNA: TGTGCCAGTAGTATACGAATAGGACCAGAGCAGTTCTTC. The chain links TRBV19 with TRBJ2-1, with the D gene not clear enough to name. Trimming at the junction amounts to 2 bases on V and 10 bases on J, and the germline ends lie 12 bases apart. From its cysteine to its phenylalanine, the CDR3 spans 13 amino acids. The DNA shown is the 39-base CDR3, in frame from base 1. CDR1 is given as LNHDA and CDR2 as SQIVND, both from the germline V gene (reference sequence).